One and the same sample provided the 19 T cell receptor beta chains below, sequenced in a study of shared clonotypes between healthy human individuals (dated by TCRdb to about 2020). Libraries were constructed by the immunoSEQ multiplex PCR assay. The clones in this table, taken by TCRdb from immuneACCESS, are in-frame only. Not every clone is retained; where verified, under half of the shortfall comes from an unresolved V gene, and the cause of the rest is unknown. A total of 700,000 to 950,000 clones appear in this sample, about 96% of them only once. Less than 0.3% of the sample is in the top ten clones. CD8 naive samples were CD45RO-negative cells positively selected for CCR7, giving a CD45RA+CCR7+ population that excluded TemRA cells. Specimen: naive CD8+ T cells sorted from blood. This specimen's cell subset or site label, interpreted: CD45RA+CCR7+. All receptors come from a man aged 30 to 45 in good health.

V usage is TRBV29-1 and J usage is TRBJ1-1, with 7 nucleotides matching TRBD1. CDR3 length: 18 residues. Germline assignment: CDR1 SQVTM and CDR2 ANQGSEA. J gave up 0 bases and V 0 bases, and 13 bases lay outside the gene matches. The CDR3 protein is CSVEDRRRGSRLNTEAFF. The CDR3 DNA sequence: TGCAGCGTTGAAGATCGGCGCAGGGGGAGTCGCCTGAACACTGAAGCTTTCTTT.

The rearrangement links TRBV5-5 to TRBJ2-7; 7 nucleotides line up with TRBD2. Germline loops: CDR1 SGHKS, CDR2 YYEKEE (reference sequence). V shed 1 base and J 4 bases; nucleotides not matched to a gene: 8. This CDR3 spans 15 amino acids. CDR3 in amino acids: CASSLIPAGSYEQYF. The DNA for the CDR3 is TGTGCCAGCAGCTTGATTCCAGCGGGAAGTTACGAGCAGTACTTC.

Concerning this clone itself: At one of its ends the junction is not consistent with the germline gene, which may arise from a read error. The rearrangement joins TRBV7-7 to TRBJ2-1, with D possibly TRBD1 on 7 matching bases. The CDR3 has 14 amino acids. Germline CDR1 SSHAT, CDR2 FNYEAQ (reference sequence). The CDR3 sequence: CASSLDQGEDEQFF. As DNA, the CDR3 is TGTGCTAGCAGCTTAGACCAGGGGGAGGATGAGCAGTTCTTC.

This rearrangement joins TRBV7-2 to TRBJ2-1; TRBD1 matches at 9 bases. V lost 4 bases to trimming and J lost 5 bases; unmatched junction nucleotides: 6. Germline assignment: CDR1 SGHTA and CDR2 FQGNSA. The CDR3 spans 15 residues. The CDR3 region has the DNA TGTGCCAGCAGCTCCCCGGGACAGGGTAACAATGAGCAGTTCTTC. Protein sequence: CASSSPGQGNNEQFF.

The chain uses TRBV6-6 and TRBJ2-7; D is possibly TRBD2 (5 bases). The CDR3 runs to 14 residues. Germline lookup yields CDR1 MNHNY and CDR2 SVGAGI (reference sequence). V dropped 2 bases and J dropped 5 bases, with 13 bases sitting between them. CDR3 nucleotide sequence: TGTGCCAGCAGTTACCGGCTAGCAGACCACGAGCAGTACTTC. It encodes CASSYRLADHEQYF.

The rearrangement links TRBV5-1 to TRBJ2-7, with 9 bases matching TRBD1. J gave up 0 bases and V 3 bases, and 7 bases lay outside the gene matches. The CDR3 loop spans 16 amino acids. Germline-derived CDR1 and CDR2 are SGHRS and YFSETQ. The CDR3 DNA is TGCGCCAGCAGCTCGACCATGGGACAGGGCTCCTACGAGCAGTACTTC. Its translation is CASSSTMGQGSYEQYF.

The genes are TRBV11-2 and TRBJ1-1; 8 bases map to TRBD1. The CDR3 covers 16 residues. Germline-derived CDR1 and CDR2 are SGHAT and FQNNGV. Trimming took 4 bases from V and 0 from J; bases not matched to a gene: 7. The CDR3, as DNA: TGTGCCAGCAGCTACGGACAGGGAACGATGAACACTGAAGCTTTCTTT. It encodes CASSYGQGTMNTEAFF.

The V gene is TRBV7-2, the J gene TRBJ1-2, with 8 bases that match TRBD1. CDR1 and CDR2 (germline): SGHTA, FQGNSA. The CDR3 length is 17 residues. The V gene end was trimmed by 4 bases and the J gene end by 0 bases; junction bases not matched to a gene: 10. This CDR3 is CASSWAGGADTNYGYTF. The DNA of the CDR3 is TGTGCCAGCAGCTGGGCAGGGGGCGCAGATACTAACTATGGCTACACCTTC.

Comments on this clone: Other DNA sequences in the sample encode the same CDR3. This chain connects TRBV6-5 to TRBJ1-5; D may be TRBD1 (5 bases). Per the germline V gene, CDR1 is MNHEY and CDR2 is SVGAGI. The CDR3 sequence is 13 residues long. Trimming left V 6 bases short and J 2 bases short, with 8 bases between. The CDR3 DNA reads as TGTGCCAGCAGCCAGGGAGGCAATCAGCCCCAGCATTTT. It translates to CASSQGGNQPQHF.

The gene calls are TRBV7-9 and TRBJ2-7; TRBD1 might be the D (6 bases). Germline V CDR1 and CDR2: SEHNR, FQNEAQ (reference sequence). V lost 1 base and J lost 1, with 8 bases in between. This CDR3 spans 14 amino acids. CDR3 nucleotide sequence: TGTGCCAGCAGCTTAGTAGGGGGTTCCTACGAGCAGTACTTC. It specifies CASSLVGGSYEQYF. Looking up the rest from reference TRBV7-9 and TRBJ2-7 gives the full variable domain: DTGVSQNPRHKITKRGQNVTFRCDPISEHNRLYWYRQTLGQGPEFLTYFQNEAQLEKSRLLSDRFSAERPKGSFSTLEIQRTEQGDSAMYLCASSLVGGSYEQYFGPGTRLTVT.

This clone has a single count. The CDR3 here is CASSPTDAGRENNEQFF. The CDR3 region has the DNA TGTGCCAGCAGCCCCACTGATGCTGGGAGGGAGAACAATGAGCAGTTCTTC. V is TRBV11-2 and J is TRBJ2-1; 7 nucleotides line up with TRBD2. CDR1 SGHAT and CDR2 FQNNGV come from the germline V gene. The CDR3 is 17 residues long. V dropped 5 bases and J dropped 5; count of bases not matched to a gene: 15.

The chain combines TRBV27 with TRBJ1-5; D might be TRBD1 (5 bases). Trimming shortened V by 9 bases and J by 2 bases, and 20 bases separated the two germline ends. The CDR3 is made up of 16 amino acids. Per germline, CDR1 MNHEY and CDR2 SMNVEV (reference sequence). In DNA, the CDR3 is TGTGCCAGGCCTCTATGGGGGGACTTTTGCAATCAGCCCCAGCATTTT. This translates into CARPLWGDFCNQPQHF.

The chain combines TRBV4-3 with TRBJ1-3; no definite D call. The CDR3 totals 13 residues. Deletions cut 4 bases from V and 0 bases from J, with 4 bases between. Germline CDR1 is LGHNA and CDR2 is YSLEER. The CDR3 loop is CASSRISGNTIYF. The CDR3 nucleotides are TGCGCCAGCAGCCGAATCTCTGGAAACACCATATATTTT.

The CDR3: CASSLGRGSTDTQYF. The CDR3 nucleotides read TGCGCCAGCAGCTTAGGAAGGGGGTCCACAGATACGCAGTATTTT. This chain links TRBV5-1 with TRBJ2-3, with a tentative D call TRBD1 (6 bases). Germline values: CDR1 SGHRS, CDR2 YFSETQ. This CDR3 is built from 15 residues. Trimming took off 2 bases at V and 2 bases at J, with 12 bases between the two ends.

A few counts support this clone. V is TRBV30 and J is TRBJ1-1; no reliable D call. The CDR3 consists of 12 residues. CDR1 and CDR2 from the germline V gene are GTSNPN and SVGIG (reference sequence). Trimming removed 0 bases at V and 5 bases at J, with 7 bases between. CDR3 sequence reads: CAWSVMGTEAFF. CDR3 coding DNA: TGTGCCTGGAGTGTGATGGGAACTGAAGCTTTCTTT.

This rearrangement joins TRBV7-9 to TRBJ2-5, with unresolved D. The CDR3 totals 16 residues. V was clipped by 5 bases and J by 6 bases, with 22 bases between them. Germline CDR1 SEHNR, CDR2 FQNEAQ (reference sequence). Here the CDR3 reads CASSPNLGRARKTQYF. In DNA, the CDR3 is TGTGCCAGCAGCCCGAACCTCGGACGGGCTAGAAAGACCCAGTACTTC.

V gene TRBV4-1 combines with J gene TRBJ2-1, with D unclear. Trimming left V 2 bases short and J 10 bases short, with 12 bases between. Looked up from germline, CDR1 is MGHRA and CDR2 is YSYEKL. The CDR3 sequence is 13 residues long. The CDR3 loop reads CASSQTYSVEQFF. CDR3 sequence (DNA): TGCGCCAGCAGCCAAACGTACTCCGTCGAGCAGTTCTTC.

The chain employs TRBV14 and TRBJ2-2; possibly TRBD1 or TRBD2 for D (5 bases each). V lost 1 base and J 6 bases, leaving 9 bases between the germline ends. The germline V gene encodes CDR1 SGHDN and CDR2 FVKESK. This CDR3 has 14 amino acids. CDR3: CASSQVEGSGELFF. As DNA, the CDR3 is TGTGCCAGCAGCCAAGTAGAGGGGTCCGGGGAGCTGTTTTTT.

The chain carries TRBV15 and TRBJ2-2; TRBD2 is a possible D gene (5 bases). CDR1 LNHNV and CDR2 YYDKDF come from the germline V gene (reference sequence). The CDR3 contains 18 residues. Trimming took 0 bases from V and 3 from J, leaving 17 bases between them. The CDR3 nucleotides read TGTGCCACCAGCAGAGATGTAAGAGGGTTCCCGGACACCGGGGAGCTGTTTTTT. As protein: CATSRDVRGFPDTGELFF.